The clone carrying this TCR beta chain was observed at least ten times. Antigen specificity is unknown. The sample is drawn from a study of T-cell memory formation after mild COVID-19. The CDR3 totals 14 residues. V lost 5 bases to trimming and J lost 1 base; unmatched junction nucleotides: 5. Germline V gives CDR1 SEHNR, CDR2 FQNEAQ (reference sequence). Study outcomes and limitations: Contracting clones localized mainly to CM and EM when CD4+ and mainly to EMRA when CD8+.

TCRdb re-called the 5' RACE reads through MiXCR, storing one row per CDR3 protein. The sample consists of almost 550,000 distinct CDR3 sequences, roughly 22% of them appearing once. The sample taken for sequencing was PBMCs or a T cell subset sorted from them (not recorded which). The clonotype was recovered from an adult woman who had mild COVID-19 (a few samples of this study predate the infection). Cell type and time point are not known. V and J are TRBV7-9 and TRBJ2-7; 7 nucleotides align to TRBD1. The CDR3 nucleotides are TGTGCCAGCAGCATCCGGGACAGATCCTACGAGCAGTACTTC. It is translated as CASSIRDRSYEQYF.